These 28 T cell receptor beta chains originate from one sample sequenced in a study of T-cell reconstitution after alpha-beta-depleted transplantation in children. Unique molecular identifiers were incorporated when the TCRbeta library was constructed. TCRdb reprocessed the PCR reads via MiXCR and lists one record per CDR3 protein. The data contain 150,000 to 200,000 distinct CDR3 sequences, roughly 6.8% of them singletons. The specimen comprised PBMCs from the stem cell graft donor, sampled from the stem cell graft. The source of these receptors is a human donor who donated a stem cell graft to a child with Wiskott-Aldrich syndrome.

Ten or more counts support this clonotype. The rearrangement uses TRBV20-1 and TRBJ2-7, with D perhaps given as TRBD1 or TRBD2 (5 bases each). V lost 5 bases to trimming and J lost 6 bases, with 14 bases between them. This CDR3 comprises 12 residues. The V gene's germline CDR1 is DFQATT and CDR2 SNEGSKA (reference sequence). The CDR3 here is CSAALGVREQYF. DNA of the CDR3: TGCAGTGCTGCACTGGGGGTGCGCGAGCAGTACTTC.

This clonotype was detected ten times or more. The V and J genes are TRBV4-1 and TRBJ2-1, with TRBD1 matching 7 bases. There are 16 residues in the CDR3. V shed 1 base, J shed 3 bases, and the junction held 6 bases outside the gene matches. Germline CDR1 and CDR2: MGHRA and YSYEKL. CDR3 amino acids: CASSQVLGQNYNEQFF. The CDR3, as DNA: TGCGCCAGCAGCCAAGTGTTGGGACAGAACTACAATGAGCAGTTCTTC.

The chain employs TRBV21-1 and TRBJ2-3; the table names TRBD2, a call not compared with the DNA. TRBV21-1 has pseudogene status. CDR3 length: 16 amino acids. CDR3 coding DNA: TGTGCCAGGAGCTCTGGGTTTCTAGGAGGGACAGATACGCAGTATTTT. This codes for CARSSGFLGGTDTQYF.

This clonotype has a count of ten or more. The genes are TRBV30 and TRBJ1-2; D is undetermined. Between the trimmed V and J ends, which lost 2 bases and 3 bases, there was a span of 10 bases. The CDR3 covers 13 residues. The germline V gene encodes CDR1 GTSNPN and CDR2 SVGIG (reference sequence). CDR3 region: CAWSLGLDYGYTF. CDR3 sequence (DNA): TGTGCCTGGAGTCTAGGTTTGGACTATGGCTACACCTTC. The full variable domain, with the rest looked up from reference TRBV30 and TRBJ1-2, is SQTIHQWPATLVQPVGSPLSLECTVEGTSNPNLYWYRQAAGRGLQLLFYSVGIGQISSEVPQNLSASRPQDRQFILSSKKLLLSDSGFYLCAWSLGLDYGYTFGSGTRLTVV.

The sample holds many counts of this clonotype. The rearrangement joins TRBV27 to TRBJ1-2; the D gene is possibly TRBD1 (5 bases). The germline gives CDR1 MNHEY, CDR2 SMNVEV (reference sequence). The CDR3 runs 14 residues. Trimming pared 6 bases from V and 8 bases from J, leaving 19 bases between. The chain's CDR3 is CASRWGRSEEGYTF. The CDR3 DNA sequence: TGTGCCAGCAGGTGGGGCCGCTCAGAAGAGGGCTACACCTTC.

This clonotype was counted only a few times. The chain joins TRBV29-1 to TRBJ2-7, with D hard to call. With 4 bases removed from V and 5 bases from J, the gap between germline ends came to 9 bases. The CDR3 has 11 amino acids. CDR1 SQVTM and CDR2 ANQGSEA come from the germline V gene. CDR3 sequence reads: CSVASGHEQYF. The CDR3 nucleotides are TGCAGCGTTGCTTCGGGCCACGAGCAGTACTTC.

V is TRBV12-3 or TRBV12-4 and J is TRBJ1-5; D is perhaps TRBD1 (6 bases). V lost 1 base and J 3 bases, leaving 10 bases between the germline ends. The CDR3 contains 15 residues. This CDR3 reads CASSLEGGNNQPQHF. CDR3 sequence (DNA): TGTGCCAGCAGTTTAGAGGGGGGGAACAATCAGCCCCAGCATTTT.

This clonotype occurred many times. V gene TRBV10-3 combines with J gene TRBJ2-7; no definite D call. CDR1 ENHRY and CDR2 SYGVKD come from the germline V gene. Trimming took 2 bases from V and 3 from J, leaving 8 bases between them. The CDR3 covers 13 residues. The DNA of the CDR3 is TGTGCCATCAGTGAGATCACTCTCTACGAGCAGTACTTC. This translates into CAISEITLYEQYF.

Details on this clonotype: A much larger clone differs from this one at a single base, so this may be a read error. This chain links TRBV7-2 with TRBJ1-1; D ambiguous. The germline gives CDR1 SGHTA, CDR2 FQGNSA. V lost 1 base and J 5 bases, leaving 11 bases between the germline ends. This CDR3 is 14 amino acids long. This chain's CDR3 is CASSLEPELTEAFF. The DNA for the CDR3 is TGTGCCAGCAGCTTAGAACCTGAATTAACTGAAGCTTTCTTT.

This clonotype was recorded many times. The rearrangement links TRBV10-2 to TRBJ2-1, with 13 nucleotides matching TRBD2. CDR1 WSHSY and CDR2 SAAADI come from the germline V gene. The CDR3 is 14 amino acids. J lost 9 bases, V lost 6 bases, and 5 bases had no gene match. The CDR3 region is CASSGLAGVAEQFF. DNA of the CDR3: TGCGCCAGCAGCGGACTAGCGGGAGTGGCTGAGCAGTTCTTC.

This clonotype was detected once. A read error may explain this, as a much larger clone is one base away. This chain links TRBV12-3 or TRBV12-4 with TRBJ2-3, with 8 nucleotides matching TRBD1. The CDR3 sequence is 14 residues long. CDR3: CASRLDRGVDTQYF. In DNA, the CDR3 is TGTGCCAGCAGGTTAGACAGGGGAGTCGATACGCAGTATTTT.

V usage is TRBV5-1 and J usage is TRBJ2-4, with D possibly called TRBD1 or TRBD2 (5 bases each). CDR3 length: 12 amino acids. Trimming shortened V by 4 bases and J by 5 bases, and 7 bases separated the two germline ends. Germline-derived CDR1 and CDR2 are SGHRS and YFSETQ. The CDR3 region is CASSPGQNIQYF. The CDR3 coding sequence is TGCGCCAGCAGCCCGGGACAAAACATTCAGTACTTC.

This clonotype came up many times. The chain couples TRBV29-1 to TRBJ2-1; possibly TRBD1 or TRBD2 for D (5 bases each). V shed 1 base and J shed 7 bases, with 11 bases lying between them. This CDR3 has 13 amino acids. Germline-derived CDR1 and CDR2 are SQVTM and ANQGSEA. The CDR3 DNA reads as TGCAGCGTTGAAGGGGGGATTACTAATGAGCAGTTCTTC. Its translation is CSVEGGITNEQFF.

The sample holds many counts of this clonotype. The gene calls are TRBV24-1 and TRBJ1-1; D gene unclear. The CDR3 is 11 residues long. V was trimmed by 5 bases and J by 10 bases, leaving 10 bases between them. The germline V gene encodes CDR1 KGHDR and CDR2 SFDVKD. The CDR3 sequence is CATSGGGVAFF. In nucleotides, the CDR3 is TGTGCCACCAGTGGAGGTGGGGTAGCTTTCTTT.

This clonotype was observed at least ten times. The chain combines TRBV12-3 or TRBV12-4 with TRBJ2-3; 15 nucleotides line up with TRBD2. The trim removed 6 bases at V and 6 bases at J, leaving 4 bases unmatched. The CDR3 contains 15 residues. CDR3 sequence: CASSPGTSGGDTQYF. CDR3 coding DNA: TGTGCCAGCAGCCCCGGGACTAGCGGGGGGGATACGCAGTATTTT.

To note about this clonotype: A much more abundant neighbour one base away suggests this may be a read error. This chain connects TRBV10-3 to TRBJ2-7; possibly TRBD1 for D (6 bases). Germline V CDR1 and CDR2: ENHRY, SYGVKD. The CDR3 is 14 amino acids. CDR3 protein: CAISSRTASYKQYF. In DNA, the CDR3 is TGTGCCATCTCTTCGAGGACAGCCTCCTACAAGCAGTACTTC.

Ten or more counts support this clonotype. The CDR3 protein is CASSFGAFF. Written as DNA, the CDR3 is TGTGCCAGCAGTTTTGGAGCTTTCTTT. V gene TRBV12-3 or TRBV12-4 combines with J gene TRBJ1-1; D is uncertain. This CDR3 has 9 amino acids. The V end lost 3 bases, the J end lost 10 bases, and 3 bases lay between the germline ends.

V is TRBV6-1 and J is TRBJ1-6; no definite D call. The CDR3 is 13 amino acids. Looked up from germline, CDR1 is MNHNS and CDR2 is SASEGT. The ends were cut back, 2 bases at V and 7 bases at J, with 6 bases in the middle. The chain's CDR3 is CASSEKGNSPLHF. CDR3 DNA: TGTGCCAGCAGTGAAAAAGGGAATTCACCCCTCCACTTT.

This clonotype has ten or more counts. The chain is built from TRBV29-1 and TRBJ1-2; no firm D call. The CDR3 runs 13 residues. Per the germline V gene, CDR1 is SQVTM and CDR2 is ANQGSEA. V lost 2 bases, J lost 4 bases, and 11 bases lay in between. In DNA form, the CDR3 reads TGCAGCGTTGAACCCCGGCGGGGCTATGGCTACACCTTC. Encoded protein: CSVEPRRGYGYTF.

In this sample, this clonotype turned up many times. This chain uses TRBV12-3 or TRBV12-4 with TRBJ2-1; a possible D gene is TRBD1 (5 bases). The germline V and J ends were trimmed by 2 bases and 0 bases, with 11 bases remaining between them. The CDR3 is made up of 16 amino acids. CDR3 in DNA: TGTGCCAGCAGTTTACGACAGACAGACTCCTACAATGAGCAGTTCTTC. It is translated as CASSLRQTDSYNEQFF.

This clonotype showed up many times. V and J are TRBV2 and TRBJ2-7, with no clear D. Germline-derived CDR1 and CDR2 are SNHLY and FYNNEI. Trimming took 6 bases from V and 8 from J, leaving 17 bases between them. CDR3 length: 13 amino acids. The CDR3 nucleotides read TGTGCCAGCAGCAAAGAGACCCACAGCCAGCAGTACTTC. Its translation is CASSKETHSQQYF.

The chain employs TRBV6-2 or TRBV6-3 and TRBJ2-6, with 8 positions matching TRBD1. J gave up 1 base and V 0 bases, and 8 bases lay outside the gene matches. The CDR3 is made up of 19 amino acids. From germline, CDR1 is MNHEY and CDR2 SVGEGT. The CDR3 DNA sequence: TGTGCCAGCAGTTACTCGATGACAGGGGACGAATCTGGGGCCAACGTCCTGACTTTC. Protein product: CASSYSMTGDESGANVLTF.

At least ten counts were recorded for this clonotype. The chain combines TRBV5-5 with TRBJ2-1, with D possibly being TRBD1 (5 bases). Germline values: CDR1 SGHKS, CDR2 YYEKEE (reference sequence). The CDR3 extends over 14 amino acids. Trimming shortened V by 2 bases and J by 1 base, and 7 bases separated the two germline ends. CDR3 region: CASSFRQSYNEQFF. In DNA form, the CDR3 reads TGTGCCAGCAGCTTCCGACAGTCCTACAATGAGCAGTTCTTC.

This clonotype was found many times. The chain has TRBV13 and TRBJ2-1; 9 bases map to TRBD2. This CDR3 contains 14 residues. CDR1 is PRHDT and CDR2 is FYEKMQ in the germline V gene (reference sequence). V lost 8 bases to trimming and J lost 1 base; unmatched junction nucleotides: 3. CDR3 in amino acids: CASRGGGSYNEQFF. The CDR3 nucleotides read TGTGCCAGCCGCGGGGGGGGATCCTACAATGAGCAGTTCTTC.

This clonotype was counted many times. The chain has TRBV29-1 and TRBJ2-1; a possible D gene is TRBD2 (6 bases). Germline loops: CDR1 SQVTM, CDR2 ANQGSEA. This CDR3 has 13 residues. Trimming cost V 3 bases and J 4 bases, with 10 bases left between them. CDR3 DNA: TGCAGCGTTGAGCCGGCGGGGTACAATGAGCAGTTCTTC. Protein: CSVEPAGYNEQFF.

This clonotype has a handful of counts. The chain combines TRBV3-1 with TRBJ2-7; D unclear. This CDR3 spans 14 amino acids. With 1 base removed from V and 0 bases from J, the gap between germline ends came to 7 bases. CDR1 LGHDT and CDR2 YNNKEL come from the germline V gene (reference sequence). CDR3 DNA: TGTGCCAGCAGCCAAGTATCCGACTCCTACGAGCAGTACTTC. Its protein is CASSQVSDSYEQYF.

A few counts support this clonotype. CDR3: CASGRQGGDTDTQYF. Here the CDR3 DNA reads TGTGCCAGCGGGCGACAGGGGGGGGACACAGATACGCAGTATTTT. The chain uses TRBV7-9 and TRBJ2-3; 9 positions agree with TRBD1. V gave up 8 bases and J gave up 2 bases; unmatched junction bases: 8. Germline-derived CDR1 and CDR2 are SEHNR and FQNEAQ (reference sequence). This CDR3 is built from 15 residues.

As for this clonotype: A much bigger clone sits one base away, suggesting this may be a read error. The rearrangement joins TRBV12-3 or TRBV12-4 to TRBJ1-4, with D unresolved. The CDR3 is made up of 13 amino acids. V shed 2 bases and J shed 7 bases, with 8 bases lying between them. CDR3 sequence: CASSLKESEKLFF. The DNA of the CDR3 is TGTGCCAGCAGTTTAAAGGAGAGTGAAAAACTGTTTTTT.